The 30 T cell receptor beta chains below all came from one sample that was sequenced in a study of T cell repertoires in cytomegalovirus infection. Each CDR3 protein gets one entry after TCRdb re-called the reads with MiXCR. The sample consists of around 430,000 distinct CDR3 sequences, 40% to 50% of them appearing once. Their antigen targets remain unknown. The starting material was cultured PBMCs, obtained from culture after CMV antigen stimulation. These receptors all stem from a human donor in good health (CMV status not recorded). Some clones in this sample may be carry-over from other donors' samples.

This clonotype was observed many times. The CDR3 DNA reads as TGTGCCAGCAGCTTCGCGGGAGAAGACTACGAGCAGTACTTC. Translating it yields CASSFAGEDYEQYF. The rearrangement links TRBV7-2 to TRBJ2-7, with 7 bases that match TRBD2. This CDR3 is built from 14 residues. The germline V gene has CDR1 SGHTA and CDR2 FQGNSA. V shed 3 bases and J 3 bases; nucleotides not matched to a gene: 5.

The chain recombines TRBV5-6 with TRBJ2-3, with D uncertain. V shed 6 bases and J shed 10 bases, with 18 bases lying between them. CDR1 SGHDT and CDR2 YYEEEE come from the germline V gene. The CDR3 is 13 residues long. This CDR3 reads CASIKSPQPSQYF. As DNA, the CDR3 is TGTGCCAGCATCAAATCTCCCCAACCATCGCAGTATTTT.

In DNA, the CDR3 is TGTGCCAGCAGCCCGAAGGGGACAGGGCGCTACGAGCAGTACTTC. It is translated as CASSPKGTGRYEQYF. V usage is TRBV7-4 and J usage is TRBJ2-7, with 9 bases identical to TRBD1. The V gene end was trimmed by 5 bases and the J gene end by 3 bases; junction bases not matched to a gene: 8. Germline V CDR1 and CDR2: SGHVT, SQSDAQ. The CDR3 loop spans 15 amino acids.

There are a few counts of this clonotype. This rearrangement joins TRBV27 to TRBJ1-6, with D hard to call. The CDR3 runs 16 residues. The germline CDR1 and CDR2 sequences are MNHEY and SMNVEV (reference sequence). The V and J ends lost 4 bases and 7 bases respectively, with 17 bases between them. The DNA for the CDR3 is TGTGCCAGCAGTTGGACGTGGGCGGACCGCAATTCACCCCTCCACTTT. Translating gives CASSWTWADRNSPLHF.

Only a few counts were recorded for this clonotype. This rearrangement joins TRBV6-5 to TRBJ1-1; 11 positions agree with TRBD1. The CDR3 loop spans 14 amino acids. In germline, CDR1 is MNHEY, CDR2 SVGAGI. J gave up 4 bases and V 4 bases, and 2 bases lay outside the gene matches. In nucleotides, the CDR3 is TGTGCCAGCAGTTGGACAGGGGGCAGCACTGAAGCTTTCTTT. Translated, it gives CASSWTGGSTEAFF.

The chain recombines TRBV6-1 with TRBJ2-1, with 9 nucleotides matching TRBD1. The germline V gene encodes CDR1 MNHNS and CDR2 SASEGT. After removal of 5 bases from V and 10 bases from J, the junction contained 6 bases not matched to a gene. This CDR3 contains 13 residues. DNA of the CDR3: TGTGCCAGCAGTTCAAGGGACAGGGAGGAGCAGTTCTTC. It specifies CASSSRDREEQFF.

This clonotype was seen many times. The chain joins TRBV7-2 to TRBJ1-1; no definite D call. The CDR3 is made up of 13 amino acids. V was shortened by 2 bases and J by 4 bases, with 8 bases between the two germline ends. CDR1 and CDR2 from the germline V gene are SGHTA and FQGNSA. The CDR3 protein is CASSLRRRTEAFF. DNA of the CDR3: TGTGCCAGCAGCTTAAGACGGCGCACTGAAGCTTTCTTT.

This clonotype was picked up many times. The chain has TRBV7-2 and TRBJ2-3; the D is unclear. There are 13 residues in the CDR3. V lost 5 bases and J 2 bases, leaving 8 bases between the germline ends. The germline V gene encodes CDR1 SGHTA and CDR2 FQGNSA. The CDR3 region has the DNA TGTGCCAGCAGCCCCGGGTCCACAGATACGCAGTATTTT. It translates to CASSPGSTDTQYF. Using reference TRBV7-2 and TRBJ2-3 for the parts outside the CDR3, the full variable domain is GAGVSQSPSNKVTEKGKDVELRCDPISGHTALYWYRQSLGQGLEFLIYFQGNSAPDKSGLPSDRFSAERTGGSVSTLTIQRTQQEDSAVYLCASSPGSTDTQYFGPGTRLTVL.

The J gene is TRBJ2-7, the V gene TRBV18, with TRBD2 matching 8 bases. Trimming removed 2 bases from V and 2 bases from J; junction bases left unmatched: 5. In germline, CDR1 is KGHSH, CDR2 LQKENI. This CDR3 has 15 residues. Here the CDR3 reads CASSPVLAAPYEQYF. DNA for the CDR3: TGTGCCAGCTCACCAGTACTAGCGGCCCCCTACGAGCAGTACTTC.

The chain recombines TRBV20-1 with TRBJ2-5; TRBD1 agrees at 9 bases. Trimming at V came to 5 bases and at J to 1 base, leaving 8 bases not matched to a gene. CDR1 and CDR2 from the germline V gene are DFQATT and SNEGSKA (reference sequence). The CDR3 covers 15 residues. The chain's CDR3 is CSAAPGTGSQETQYF. The CDR3, as DNA: TGCAGTGCTGCCCCCGGGACAGGGAGCCAAGAGACCCAGTACTTC.

This clonotype was counted only a few times. V gene TRBV10-2 combines with J gene TRBJ2-1, with TRBD2 matching 14 bases. CDR1 is WSHSY and CDR2 is SAAADI in the germline V gene. The CDR3 is 19 amino acids. V was pared by 4 bases and J by 10 bases, with 18 bases of the junction left unmatched. CDR3 loop: CASSGPIFSGTSGSLEQFF. Written as DNA, the CDR3 is TGCGCCAGCAGTGGACCAATTTTTTCCGGGACTAGCGGGAGCCTCGAGCAGTTCTTC.

A few counts support this clonotype. The CDR3 nucleotides read TGTGCCAGCAGACAGGTAATGAACACTGAAGCTTTCTTT. Protein sequence: CASRQVMNTEAFF. V usage is TRBV28 and J usage is TRBJ1-1, with D perhaps matching TRBD1 (5 bases). Trimming stripped 6 bases from V and 0 bases from J, with 8 bases between. Germline V gives CDR1 MDHEN, CDR2 SYDVKM. CDR3 length: 13 residues.

V and J are TRBV7-9 and TRBJ2-7; possibly TRBD1 or TRBD2 for D (5 bases each). Between the trimmed V and J ends, which lost 3 bases and 1 base, there was a span of 19 bases. Germline V gives CDR1 SEHNR, CDR2 FQNEAQ (reference sequence). This CDR3 spans 17 amino acids. The CDR3 DNA reads TGTGCCAGCAGCTTCCTTGGAGGCAGGGTAGGATCCTACGAGCAGTACTTC. It codes for CASSFLGGRVGSYEQYF.

The CDR3 loop reads CASSVTSGAADTQYF. Here the CDR3 DNA reads TGTGCCAGCAGTGTAACTAGCGGGGCCGCAGATACGCAGTATTTT. The chain couples TRBV12-3 or TRBV12-4 to TRBJ2-3, with TRBD2 matching 10 bases. There are 15 residues in the CDR3. V gave up 5 bases and J gave up 4 bases; unmatched junction bases: 6.

This chain connects TRBV7-2 to TRBJ2-4, with D perhaps matching TRBD1 (5 bases). V lost 4 bases and J lost 6, with 19 bases in between. Germline-derived CDR1 and CDR2 are SGHTA and FQGNSA. CDR3 length: 16 amino acids. CDR3 DNA: TGTGCCAGCAGCTACAGGACCAACCGCACCCTAAACATTCAGTACTTC. Encoded protein: CASSYRTNRTLNIQYF.

J is TRBJ2-1 and V is TRBV7-8; TRBD2 aligns across 9 bases. V was pared by 4 bases and J by 6 bases, with 13 bases of the junction left unmatched. This CDR3 spans 17 amino acids. Germline loops: CDR1 SGHVS, CDR2 FQNEAQ. CDR3 protein: CASSSDRLAAKLNEQFF. The CDR3 DNA follows: TGTGCCAGCAGCTCCGACAGACTAGCGGCAAAACTCAATGAGCAGTTCTTC.

V usage is TRBV7-9 and J usage is TRBJ2-1; 11 nucleotides agree with TRBD2. Losses at the gene ends were 1 base for V and 7 bases for J; bases not matched to a gene: 12. CDR1 is SEHNR, CDR2 FQNEAQ, per germline (reference sequence). The CDR3 has 18 residues. The CDR3 sequence is CASSLGLLLLAGVNEQFF. The DNA for the CDR3 is TGTGCCAGCAGCTTAGGCTTATTGTTACTAGCGGGAGTTAATGAGCAGTTCTTC.

The rearrangement joins TRBV7-8 to TRBJ1-2; D is possibly TRBD1 (6 bases). There are 12 residues in the CDR3. Germline CDR1 is SGHVS and CDR2 is FQNEAQ. V was pared by 5 bases and J by 6 bases, with 10 bases between. This chain's CDR3 is CASSPTGNGYTF. The CDR3 nucleotides read TGTGCCAGCAGCCCCACAGGGAATGGCTACACCTTC.

The chain joins TRBV12-3 or TRBV12-4 to TRBJ1-1; 8 bases match TRBD1. This CDR3 is built from 15 residues. The junction had 16 bases not matched to a gene; V was cut back by 6 bases and J by 10 bases. CDR3 residues: CASRRNLGTGAVAFF. CDR3 coding DNA: TGTGCCAGCAGACGAAATTTGGGGACAGGAGCGGTAGCTTTCTTT.

This clonotype turned up a few times. The chain uses TRBV19 and TRBJ2-5; the match to TRBD1 covers 7 bases. V gave up 6 bases and J gave up 2 bases; unmatched junction bases: 3. Germline V gene data show CDR1 as LNHDA and CDR2 as SQIVND (reference sequence). The CDR3 runs 13 residues. DNA for the CDR3: TGTGCCAGTAGCTCGACAGGGCAAGAGACCCAGTACTTC. Its translation is CASSSTGQETQYF.

This chain connects TRBV27 to TRBJ2-1; 8 bases line up with TRBD2. J lost 0 bases, V lost 6 bases, and 7 bases had no gene match. CDR3 length: 16 amino acids. Germline CDR1 MNHEY, CDR2 SMNVEV (reference sequence). The CDR3 loop reads CASSPPSGHSYNEQFF. The CDR3 DNA reads as TGTGCCAGCAGCCCACCTAGCGGGCACTCCTACAATGAGCAGTTCTTC.

This clonotype showed up just a few times. The V gene is TRBV10-3, the J gene TRBJ2-7, with D perhaps matching TRBD1 (6 bases). The V and J ends lost 3 bases and 2 bases respectively, with 14 bases between them. This CDR3 is 15 amino acids long. Looked up from germline, CDR1 is ENHRY and CDR2 is SYGVKD. The CDR3 DNA is TGTGCCATCAGTGAAGGTGGACAGACAGCCTACGAGCAGTACTTC. Protein sequence: CAISEGGQTAYEQYF.

This clonotype showed up just a few times. This chain links TRBV7-2 with TRBJ2-3, with unresolved D. The CDR3 sequence is 15 residues long. Germline CDR1 reads SGHTA; CDR2 reads FQGNSA. With 1 base removed from V and 6 bases from J, the gap between germline ends came to 14 bases. CDR3 loop: CASSLDAPFRDTQYF. The CDR3 DNA reads as TGTGCCAGCAGCTTAGACGCACCATTTAGGGATACGCAGTATTTT.

Details on this clonotype: A single base separates this from a much larger clone, so it may be a read error. The rearrangement links TRBV27 to TRBJ2-1; D is possibly TRBD2 (6 bases). Germline V gene sequence: CDR1 MNHEY, CDR2 SMNVEV (reference sequence). CDR3 length equals 15 residues. The V gene lost 3 bases and the J gene lost 6 bases, with 15 bases spanning the gap. The CDR3 DNA is TGTGCCAGCAGTTTTTCGGGAGCCCTCCCCAATGAGCAGTTCTTC. Translation: CASSFSGALPNEQFF.

This clonotype appeared a few times. The CDR3 bases are TGTGCCAGCAGCTTAGATTGGCGTGGGGCCACTACAGATACGCAGTATTTT. Amino acid sequence: CASSLDWRGATTDTQYF. This rearrangement joins TRBV11-2 to TRBJ2-3, with D maybe TRBD1 (5 bases). Trimming shortened V by 0 bases and J by 3 bases, and 16 bases separated the two germline ends. The CDR3 sequence is 17 residues long. Germline V gene sequence: CDR1 SGHAT, CDR2 FQNNGV.

This chain joins TRBV5-1 and TRBJ2-3; the D gene is possibly TRBD1 (6 bases). Germline loops: CDR1 SGHRS, CDR2 YFSETQ. The CDR3 is made up of 12 amino acids. V was pared by 9 bases and J by 4 bases, with 12 bases between. The CDR3 region is CATSGESDTQYF. CDR3 bases: TGCGCCACCTCAGGGGAATCAGATACGCAGTATTTT. The whole variable domain, remainder taken from reference TRBV5-1 and TRBJ2-3, is KAGVTQTPRYLIKTRGQQVTLSCSPISGHRSVSWYQQTPGQGLQFLFEYFSETQRNKGNFPGRFSGRQFSNSRSEMNVSTLELGDSALYLCATSGESDTQYFGPGTRLTVL.

This clonotype came up a few times. V is TRBV5-1 and J is TRBJ2-3, with D uncertain. V was cut by 0 bases and J by 2 bases, with 16 bases left in between. CDR3 size: 17 residues. CDR1 and CDR2 (germline): SGHRS, YFSETQ. The CDR3 here is CASSLASVTVNTDTQYF. The CDR3 bases are TGCGCCAGCAGCTTGGCCTCGGTTACCGTCAACACAGATACGCAGTATTTT.

The genes are TRBV6-2 or TRBV6-3 and TRBJ1-5; D remains ambiguous. Germline V gene data show CDR1 as MNHEY and CDR2 as SVGEGT. Trimming shortened V by 11 bases and J by 1 base, and 12 bases separated the two germline ends. The CDR3 loop spans 13 amino acids. The CDR3 coding sequence is TGTGCCGCGGGAACAGCGAGCAATCAGCCCCAGCATTTT. This gives the protein CAAGTASNQPQHF.

This chain links TRBV27 with TRBJ2-5; D is ambiguous. V gave up 2 bases and J gave up 2 bases, with 15 bases separating them. The CDR3 contains 16 residues. The germline CDR1 and CDR2 sequences are MNHEY and SMNVEV (reference sequence). CDR3 loop: CASSLPTAKLQETQYF. The CDR3 nucleotides read TGTGCCAGCAGTTTACCGACGGCGAAGCTACAAGAGACCCAGTACTTC.

The chain uses TRBV5-1 and TRBJ1-3; TRBD1 aligns across 8 bases. Germline V gene lookup returns CDR1 SGHRS and CDR2 YFSETQ. This CDR3 spans 15 amino acids. The V segment lost 4 bases and the J segment 0 bases; nucleotides outside the gene matches: 3. The CDR3 DNA sequence: TGCGCCAGCAGCGTACAGGGGGGCTCTGGAAACACCATATATTTT. Translating it yields CASSVQGGSGNTIYF.